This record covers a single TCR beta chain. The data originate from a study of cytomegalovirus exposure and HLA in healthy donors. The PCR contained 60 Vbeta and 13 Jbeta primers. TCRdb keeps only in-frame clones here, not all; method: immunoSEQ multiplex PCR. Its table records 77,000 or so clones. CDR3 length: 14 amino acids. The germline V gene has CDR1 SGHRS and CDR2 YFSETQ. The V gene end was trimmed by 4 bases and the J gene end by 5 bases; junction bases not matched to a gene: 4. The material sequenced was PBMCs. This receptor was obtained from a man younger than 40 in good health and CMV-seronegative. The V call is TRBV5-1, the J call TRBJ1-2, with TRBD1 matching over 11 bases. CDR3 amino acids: CASSGGQGAYGYTF. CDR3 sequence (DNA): TGCGCCAGCAGCGGAGGACAGGGGGCGTATGGCTACACCTTC.